This entry lists 4 T cell receptor beta chains sequenced from one sample in a study of T cells in Graves' hyperthyroidism and ophthalmopathy. Using RNA transcripts as the source, TCR beta CDR3 regions were amplified. An initial round of RT-PCR targeting the TCR CDR3 relied on the HTBI primer set. TCRdb passed the multiplex PCR reads through MiXCR, listing each CDR3 protein once. Here the sample spans over 300,000 distinct CDR3 sequences, 11% to 15% being singletons. Material for sequencing was blood. Receptors originate from a woman in her sixties with Graves' hyperthyroidism.

About this clonotype itself: This may stem from a read error, because a much larger clone lies one nucleotide away. The genes are TRBV20-1 and TRBJ2-7; no definite D call. V dropped 0 bases and J dropped 5 bases, with 8 bases sitting between them. The CDR3 consists of 12 residues. CDR1 and CDR2 (germline): DFQATT, SNEGSKA (reference sequence). The CDR3 DNA reads TGCAGTGCTAGAGATCCTGGCCACGAGCAGTACTTC. This codes for CSARDPGHEQYF.

This clonotype was seen only a few times. The rearrangement joins TRBV29-1 to TRBJ2-5; D not certain. The CDR3 spans 14 residues. The germline gives CDR1 SQVTM, CDR2 ANQGSEA. V lost 3 bases and J 4 bases, leaving 15 bases between the germline ends. CDR3 loop: CSVDFIGQGETQYF. CDR3 coding DNA: TGCAGCGTTGATTTTATCGGCCAAGGAGAGACCCAGTACTTC.

The chain couples TRBV19 to TRBJ2-1; 8 bases agree with TRBD1. The ends lost 6 bases at V and 0 bases at J; junction bases unmatched: 4. Germline-derived CDR1 and CDR2 are LNHDA and SQIVND (reference sequence). This CDR3 is built from 15 residues. CDR3 region: CASSGQGNSYNEQFF. CDR3 sequence (DNA): TGTGCCAGTAGCGGACAGGGAAACTCCTACAATGAGCAGTTCTTC.

This clonotype has more than one count but fewer than ten. The rearrangement links TRBV12-3 or TRBV12-4 to TRBJ2-7; D may match TRBD1 or TRBD2 (5 bases each). V was pared by 1 base and J by 0 bases, with 16 bases between. The CDR3 contains 17 residues. CDR3: CASSLEMDGAFSYEQYF. The CDR3 nucleotides are TGTGCCAGCAGTTTAGAGATGGACGGGGCTTTCTCCTACGAGCAGTACTTC.